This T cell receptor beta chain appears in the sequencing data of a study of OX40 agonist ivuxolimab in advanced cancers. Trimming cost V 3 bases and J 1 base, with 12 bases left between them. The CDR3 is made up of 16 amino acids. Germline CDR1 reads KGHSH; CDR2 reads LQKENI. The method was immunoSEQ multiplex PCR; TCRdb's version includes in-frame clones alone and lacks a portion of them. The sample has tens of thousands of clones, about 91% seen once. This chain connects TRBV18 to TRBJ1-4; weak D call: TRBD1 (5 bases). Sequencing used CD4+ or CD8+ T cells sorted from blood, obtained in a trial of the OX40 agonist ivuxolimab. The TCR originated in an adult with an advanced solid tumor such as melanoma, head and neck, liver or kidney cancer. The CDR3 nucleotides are TGTGCCAGCTCACCTGACAGAAGCGTAACTAATGAAAAACTGTTTTTT. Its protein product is CASSPDRSVTNEKLFF.